The clone carrying this TCR beta chain was counted a single time. No antigen is known for it. This entry belongs to a study of cytomegalovirus exposure and HLA in healthy donors. Study-level points and caveats: Later analysis identified several of the most significant clusters that appeared linked to common viral pathogens. Cytomegalovirus-associated TCR beta chains were listed, numbering more than 150.

The PCR made use of 60 Vbeta and 13 Jbeta primers. As processed by the authors: Later reanalysis found 60 million to 90 million unique TCR beta chains, roughly 10 million of them shared. Assay: immunoSEQ multiplex PCR; the TCRdb copy retains only in-frame clones and omits some. V, J and clone size were drawn from that table, and D and trimming were deduced from the DNA. Of about 78,000 clones listed, approximately 84% are singletons. The CDR3 spans 13 residues. Deletions cut 0 bases from V and 2 bases from J, with 5 bases between. CDR1 and CDR2 (germline): SGHNT, YYREEE (reference sequence). The chain joins TRBV5-4 to TRBJ1-2; D uncertain. The source of this sequence is a woman in her forties or fifties in good health and CMV-seronegative. Sequencing was done on a sample of PBMCs. The CDR3 DNA reads as TGTGCCAGCAGCTTGGAACAGAACTATGGCTACACCTTC. As protein: CASSLEQNYGYTF.